The rows below give T cell receptor beta chains drawn from one sample of a study of CD8 T cells in ankylosing spondylitis. From the 5' RACE reads, TCRdb called clonotypes with MiXCR, one entry per CDR3 protein. The table lists around 140,000 distinct CDR3 sequences, 17% of them singletons, with approximately 30% in the top ten. Sequencing was performed on blood, either unsorted or a sorted T cell fraction (not recorded which). The receptor source for this set is a male donor with ankylosing spondylitis. The CDR3 runs from the conserved cysteine through the conserved F or W. The D gene is left open where the match is weak. For some rows the clone size is stated as once, few or many, or as a class when expanded; others skip it.

v_gene: TRBV28
abundance: NA
d_gene: NA
j_gene: TRBJ2-1
CDR3nt: TGTGCCAGCAGTCCCCCGGGGTTTTCCTACAATGAGCAGTTCTTC
CDR3aa: CASSPPGFSYNEQFF

v_gene: TRBV20-1
abundance: NA
d_gene: NA
j_gene: TRBJ2-3
CDR3nt: TGCAGTGCTAGAAGTTCTGCTAGCGGCACAGATACGCAGTATTTT
CDR3aa: CSARSSASGTDTQYF

v_gene: TRBV24-1
abundance: NA
d_gene: NA
j_gene: TRBJ1-2
CDR3nt: TGTGCCACCAGTGATACCCGGGACTTCTATGGCTACACCTTC
CDR3aa: CATSDTRDFYGYTF

v_gene: TRBV10-3
abundance: few
d_gene: NA
j_gene: TRBJ1-2
CDR3nt: TGTGCCATCAGTGAGTCGAGGCTACAGAACTATGGCTACACCTTC
CDR3aa: CAISESRLQNYGYTF

v_gene: TRBV2
abundance: few
d_gene: NA
j_gene: TRBJ1-5
CDR3nt: TGTGCCAGCAGTGGACCACGTGATAGCAATCAGCCCCAGCATTTT
CDR3aa: CASSGPRDSNQPQHF

v_gene: TRBV20-1
abundance: few
d_gene: NA
j_gene: TRBJ2-2
CDR3nt: TGCAGTGCTAGAGCAATCGCGACCGGGGAGCTGTTTTTT
CDR3aa: CSARAIATGELFF

v_gene: TRBV10-3
abundance: many
d_gene: NA
j_gene: TRBJ2-3
CDR3nt: TGTGCCATCAGCCCCGGAAGATCACAGGGAGATACGCAGTATTTT
CDR3aa: CAISPGRSQGDTQYF

v_gene: TRBV9
abundance: NA
d_gene: NA
j_gene: TRBJ2-3
CDR3nt: TGTGCCAGCAGCCCCCCACGGAAGAGCACAGATACGCAGTATTTT
CDR3aa: CASSPPRKSTDTQYF

v_gene: TRBV12-3/TRBV12-4
abundance: many
d_gene: NA
j_gene: TRBJ2-7
CDR3nt: TGTGCCAGCAGTTTAGCCAGCTCCTACGAGCAGTACTTC
CDR3aa: CASSLASSYEQYF

v_gene: TRBV27
abundance: few
d_gene: NA
j_gene: TRBJ2-1
CDR3nt: TGTGCCAGCAGTTTACCCGGGATTTACAATGAGCAGTTCTTC
CDR3aa: CASSLPGIYNEQFF

v_gene: TRBV4-1
abundance: NA
d_gene: NA
j_gene: TRBJ1-1
CDR3nt: TGCGCCAGCAGCCCACCAAAGCAGGGCCTCGGGAACACTGAAGCTTTCTTT
CDR3aa: CASSPPKQGLGNTEAFF